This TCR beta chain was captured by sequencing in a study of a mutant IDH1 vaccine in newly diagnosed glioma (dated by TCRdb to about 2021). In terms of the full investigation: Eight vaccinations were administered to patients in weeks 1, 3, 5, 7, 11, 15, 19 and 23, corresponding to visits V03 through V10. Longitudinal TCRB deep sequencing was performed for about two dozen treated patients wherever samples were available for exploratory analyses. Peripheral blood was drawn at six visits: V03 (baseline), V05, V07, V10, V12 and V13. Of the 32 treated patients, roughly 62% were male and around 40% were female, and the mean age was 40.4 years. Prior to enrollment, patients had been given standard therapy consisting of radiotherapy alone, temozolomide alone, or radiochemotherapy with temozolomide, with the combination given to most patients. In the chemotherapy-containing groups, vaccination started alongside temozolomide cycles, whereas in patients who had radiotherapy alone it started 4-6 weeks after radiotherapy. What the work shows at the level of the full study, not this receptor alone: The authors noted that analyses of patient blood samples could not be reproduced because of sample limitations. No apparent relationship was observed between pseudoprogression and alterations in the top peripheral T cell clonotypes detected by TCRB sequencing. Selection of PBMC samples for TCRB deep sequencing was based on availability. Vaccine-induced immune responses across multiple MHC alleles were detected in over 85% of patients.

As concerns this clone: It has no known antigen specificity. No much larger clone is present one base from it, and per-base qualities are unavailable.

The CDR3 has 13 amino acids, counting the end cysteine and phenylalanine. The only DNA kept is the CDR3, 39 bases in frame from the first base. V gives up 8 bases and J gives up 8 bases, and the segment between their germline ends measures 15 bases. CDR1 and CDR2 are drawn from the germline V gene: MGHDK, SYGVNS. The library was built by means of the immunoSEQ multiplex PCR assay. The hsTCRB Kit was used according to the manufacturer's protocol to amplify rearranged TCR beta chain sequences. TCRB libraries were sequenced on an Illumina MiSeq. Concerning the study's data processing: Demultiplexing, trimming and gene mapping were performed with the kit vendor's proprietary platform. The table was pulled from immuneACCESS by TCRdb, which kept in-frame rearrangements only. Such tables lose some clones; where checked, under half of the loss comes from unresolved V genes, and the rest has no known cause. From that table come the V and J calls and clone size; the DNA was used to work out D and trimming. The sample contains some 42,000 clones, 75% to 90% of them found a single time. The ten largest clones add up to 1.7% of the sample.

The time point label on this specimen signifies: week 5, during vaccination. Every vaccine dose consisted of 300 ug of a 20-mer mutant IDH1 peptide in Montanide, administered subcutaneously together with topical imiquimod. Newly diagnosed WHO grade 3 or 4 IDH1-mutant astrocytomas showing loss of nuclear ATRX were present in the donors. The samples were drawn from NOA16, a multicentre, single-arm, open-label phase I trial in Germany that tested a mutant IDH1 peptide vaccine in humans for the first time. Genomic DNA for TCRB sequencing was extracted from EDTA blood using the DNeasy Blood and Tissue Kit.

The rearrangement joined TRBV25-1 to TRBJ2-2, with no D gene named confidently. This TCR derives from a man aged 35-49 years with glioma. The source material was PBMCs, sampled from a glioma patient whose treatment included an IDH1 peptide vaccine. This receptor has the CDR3 CASRGRKGGELFF. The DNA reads TGTGCCAGCCGTGGTCGTAAAGGGGGGGAGCTGTTTTTT.